The present entry profiles one TCR beta chain with its context. Antigen: not known. This entry belongs to a study of shared clonotypes between healthy human individuals. About the study: CD4 naive and CD4 memory each took three plates per donor, while CD8 naive took two and CD8 memory one. Study-wide results and limits: Blood alone was sampled, and tissue repertoires likely differ. For sorted subsets, rarefaction showed incomplete sequencing despite large depth.

It was across several immunoSEQ plates that each subset's genomic DNA was evenly split. Some clones are missing from TCRdb's copy, which holds only in-frame ones; the method was immunoSEQ multiplex PCR. The repertoire includes 550,000 to 750,000 clones, roughly 94% of them detected once, and more than 20% sits in the top ten. The CDR3 covers 18 residues. Naive CD8 cells lacked CD45RO and underwent positive selection for CCR7, leaving out terminally differentiated effector memory CD45RA+ cells. The source of this sequence is a man aged 25 to 40 in good health. The sequenced sample consisted of naive CD8+ T cells sorted from blood. The rearrangement joins TRBV12-1 to TRBJ1-5; the tabulated D call, TRBD1, remains unverified against the DNA. TRBV12-1 is assigned pseudogene status. The CDR3 DNA sequence: TGTGCCAGCAGCTTTGCCCGACAGGGGGCCGTCAGCAATCAGCCCCAGCATTTT. Amino acids: CASSFARQGAVSNQPQHF.